This T cell receptor (beta chain) is from a study of T-cell memory formation after mild COVID-19. Across the study: Across donors, TCR clusters were largely donor specific.

The germline V gene encodes CDR1 MDHEN and CDR2 SYDVKM. Trimming shortened V by 1 base and J by 3 bases, and 6 bases separated the two germline ends. CDR3 size: 14 residues. cDNA libraries for TCR alpha and TCR beta, carrying sample barcodes and UMIs, came from 5'RACE with constant-segment primers. TCRdb reprocessed the 5' RACE reads with MiXCR, giving one entry per CDR3 protein. The sample lists about 430,000 distinct CDR3 sequences, more than 15% seen once, with around a fifth in the top ten. Whole-study results and caveats: Specificity for SARS-CoV-2 was not confirmed among the second-wave clones peaking on day 37. Contracting CD8+ clones were enriched in EMRA, CD4+ mainly in CM and EM.

This clonotype has only a few counts. Its antigen remains unidentified. The sequence derives from a man aged 18 to 30 who had mild COVID-19 (a few samples of this study predate the infection). Cell type and time point are not known. The sequenced sample consisted of PBMCs or a T cell subset sorted from them (not recorded which). The chain employs TRBV28 and TRBJ2-2; unclear D gene. The CDR3 loop reads CASSLFSYTGELFF. CDR3 nucleotide sequence: TGTGCCAGCAGTTTATTTTCTTACACCGGGGAGCTGTTTTTT. Looking up the rest from reference TRBV28 and TRBJ2-2 gives the full variable domain: DVKVTQSSRYLVKRTGEKVFLECVQDMDHENMFWYRQDPGLGLRLIYFSYDVKMKEKGDIPEGYSVSREKKERFSLILESASTNQTSMYLCASSLFSYTGELFFGEGSRLTVL.